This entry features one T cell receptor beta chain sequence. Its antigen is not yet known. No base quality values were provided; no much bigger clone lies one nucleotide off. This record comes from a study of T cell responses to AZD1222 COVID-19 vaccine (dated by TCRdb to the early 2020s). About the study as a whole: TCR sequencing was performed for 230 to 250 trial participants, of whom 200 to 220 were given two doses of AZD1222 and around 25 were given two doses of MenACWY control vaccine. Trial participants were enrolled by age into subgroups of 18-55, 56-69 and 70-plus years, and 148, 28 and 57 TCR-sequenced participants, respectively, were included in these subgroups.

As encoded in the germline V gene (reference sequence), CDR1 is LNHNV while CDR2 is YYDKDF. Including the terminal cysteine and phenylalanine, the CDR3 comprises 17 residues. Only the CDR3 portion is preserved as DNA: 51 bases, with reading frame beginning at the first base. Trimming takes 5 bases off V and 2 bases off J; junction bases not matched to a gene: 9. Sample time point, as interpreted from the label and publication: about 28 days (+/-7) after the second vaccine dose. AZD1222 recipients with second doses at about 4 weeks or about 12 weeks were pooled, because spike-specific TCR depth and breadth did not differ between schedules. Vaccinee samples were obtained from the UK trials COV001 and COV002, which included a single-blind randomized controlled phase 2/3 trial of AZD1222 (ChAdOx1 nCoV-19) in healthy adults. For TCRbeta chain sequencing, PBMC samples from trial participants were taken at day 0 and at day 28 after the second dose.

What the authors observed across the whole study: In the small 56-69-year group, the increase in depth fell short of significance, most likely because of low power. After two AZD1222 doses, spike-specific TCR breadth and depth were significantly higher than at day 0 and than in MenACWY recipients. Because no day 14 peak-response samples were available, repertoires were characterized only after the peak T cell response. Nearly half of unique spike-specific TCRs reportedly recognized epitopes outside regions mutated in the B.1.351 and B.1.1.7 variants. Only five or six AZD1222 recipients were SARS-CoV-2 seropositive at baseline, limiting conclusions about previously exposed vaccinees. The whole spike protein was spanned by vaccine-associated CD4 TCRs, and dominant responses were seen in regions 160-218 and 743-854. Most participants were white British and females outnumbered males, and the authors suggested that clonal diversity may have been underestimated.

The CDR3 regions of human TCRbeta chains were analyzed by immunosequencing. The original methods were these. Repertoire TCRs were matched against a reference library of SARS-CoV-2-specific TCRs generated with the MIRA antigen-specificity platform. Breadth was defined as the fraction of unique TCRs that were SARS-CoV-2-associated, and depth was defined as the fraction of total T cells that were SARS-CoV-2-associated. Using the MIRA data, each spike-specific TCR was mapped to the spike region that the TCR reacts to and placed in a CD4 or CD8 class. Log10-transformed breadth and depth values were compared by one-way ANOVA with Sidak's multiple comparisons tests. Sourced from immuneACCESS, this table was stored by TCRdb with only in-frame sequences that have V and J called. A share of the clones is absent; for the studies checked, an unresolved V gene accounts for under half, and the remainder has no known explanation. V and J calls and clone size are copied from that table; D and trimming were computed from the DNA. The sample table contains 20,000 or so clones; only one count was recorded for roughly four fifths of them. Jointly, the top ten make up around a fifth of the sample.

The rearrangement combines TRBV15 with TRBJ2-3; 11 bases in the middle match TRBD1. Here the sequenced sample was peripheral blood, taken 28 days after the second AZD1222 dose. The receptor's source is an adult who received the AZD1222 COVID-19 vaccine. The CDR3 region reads CATSGQGAEGYTDTQYF. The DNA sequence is TGTGCCACCAGCGGACAGGGGGCCGAGGGATACACAGATACGCAGTATTTT.